These 27 T cell receptor beta chains share one sample of origin, sequenced in a study of blood T cell repertoires in COVID-19. The repertoire was sequenced with immunoSEQ multiplex PCR; TCRdb's copy has only in-frame clones and lacks some. The data contain about 200,000 clones, approximately 85% of them singletons. The sample taken for sequencing was peripheral blood. These TCRs come from a woman aged 80 or over with acute or convalescent COVID-19.

The rearrangement uses TRBV5-1 and TRBJ2-1; tentative D call: TRBD1 (6 bases). Trimming took off 4 bases at V and 8 bases at J, with 13 bases between the two ends. Germline CDR1 and CDR2: SGHRS and YFSETQ. The CDR3 is 13 amino acids. The CDR3 coding sequence is TGCGCCAGCAGCCAGGGGTCTTCTGATGAGCAGTTCTTC. It yields the protein CASSQGSSDEQFF.

The genes are TRBV5-1 and TRBJ2-2, with D possibly TRBD1 on 6 matching bases. The germline V gene encodes CDR1 SGHRS and CDR2 YFSETQ. Trimming cost V 7 bases and J 1 base, with 11 bases left between them. The CDR3 runs 14 residues. Here the CDR3 DNA reads TGCGCCAGCGGCGTGGGACAGAACACCGGGGAGCTGTTTTTT. Its protein is CASGVGQNTGELFF.

V usage is TRBV7-2 and J usage is TRBJ2-7; TRBD2 matches 8 bases. V gave up 3 bases and J gave up 0 bases; unmatched junction bases: 10. Germline V CDR1 and CDR2: SGHTA, FQGNSA. This CDR3 spans 17 amino acids. CDR3 nucleotides: TGTGCCAGCAGCTTGGGTCGCTCCAGCGGGAGCTCCTACGAGCAGTACTTC. It codes for CASSLGRSSGSSYEQYF.

The chain carries TRBV6-1 and TRBJ2-3, with D possibly matching TRBD2 (6 bases). CDR3 length equals 16 residues. Germline CDR1 MNHNS, CDR2 SASEGT. Trimming took 2 bases from V and 0 from J, leaving 12 bases between them. The chain's CDR3 is CASSEFGGTSTDTQYF. The CDR3 DNA is TGTGCCAGCAGTGAATTTGGCGGGACTAGCACAGATACGCAGTATTTT.

The genes are TRBV7-2 and TRBJ2-1, with D possibly TRBD2 on 6 matching bases. This CDR3 region has 15 residues. Germline lookup yields CDR1 SGHTA and CDR2 FQGNSA. Trimming shortened V by 5 bases and J by 3 bases, and 14 bases separated the two germline ends. CDR3 nucleotide sequence: TGTGCCAGCAGCCCCCCCCGACTAGGCTACAATGAGCAGTTCTTC. Amino acid sequence: CASSPPRLGYNEQFF. Looking up the rest from reference TRBV7-2 and TRBJ2-1 gives the full variable domain: GAGVSQSPSNKVTEKGKDVELRCDPISGHTALYWYRQSLGQGLEFLIYFQGNSAPDKSGLPSDRFSAERTGGSVSTLTIQRTQQEDSAVYLCASSPPRLGYNEQFFGPGTRLTVL.

This clone was observed a single time. The chain joins TRBV5-4 to TRBJ1-6; D might be TRBD1 (5 bases). This CDR3 is built from 13 residues. Deletions cut 8 bases from V and 9 bases from J, with 15 bases between. Germline CDR1 reads SGHNT; CDR2 reads YYREEE (reference sequence). In nucleotides, the CDR3 is TGTGCCAGAGCGACAGACCCAGGTTCACCCCTCCACTTT. This sequence encodes CARATDPGSPLHF. The full variable domain, rest sourced from reference TRBV5-4 and TRBJ1-6, is ETGVTQSPTHLIKTRGQQVTLRCSSQSGHNTVSWYQQALGQGPQFIFQYYREEENGRGNFPPRFSGLQFPNYSSELNVNALELDDSALYLCARATDPGSPLHFGNGTRLTVT.

This sequence joins TRBV6-5 and TRBJ1-1; the D gene is possibly TRBD1 (6 bases). The CDR3 length is 10 residues. The germline V gene encodes CDR1 MNHEY and CDR2 SVGAGI. Trimming shortened V by 11 bases and J by 7 bases, and 11 bases separated the two germline ends. The CDR3 region is CAAGGLEAFF. CDR3 nucleotides: TGTGCCGCGGGGGGGCTTGAAGCTTTCTTT.

The rearrangement links TRBV5-1 to TRBJ1-4; no reliable D call. Trimming stripped 2 bases from V and 7 bases from J, with 15 bases between. This CDR3 comprises 15 residues. Germline values: CDR1 SGHRS, CDR2 YFSETQ. In DNA, the CDR3 is TGCGCCAGCAGCTTCTCGCCTAACGGTGCTGAAAAACTGTTTTTT. Protein: CASSFSPNGAEKLFF.

This CDR3 is CATSDLRTDTQYF. The CDR3 bases are TGTGCCACCAGTGATTTGCGGACAGATACGCAGTATTTT. The V and J genes are TRBV24-1 and TRBJ2-3; D ambiguous. Deletions cut 0 bases from V and 3 bases from J, with 3 bases between. The CDR3 runs to 13 residues. Germline CDR1 KGHDR, CDR2 SFDVKD.

The chain recombines TRBV10-3 with TRBJ1-1; no reliable D call. The germline V gene has CDR1 ENHRY and CDR2 SYGVKD. Trimming removed 0 bases from V and 6 bases from J, with 8 bases in between. This CDR3 has 13 residues. This chain's CDR3 is CAISESFSPEAFF. In DNA form, the CDR3 reads TGTGCCATCAGTGAGTCATTTAGTCCTGAAGCTTTCTTT.

The count of this clone is one. The V gene is TRBV6-1, the J gene TRBJ1-5; D gene uncertain. The CDR3 totals 12 residues. CDR1 and CDR2 (germline): MNHNS, SASEGT. V shed 2 bases and J shed 6 bases, with 5 bases lying between them. CDR3 region: CASSETSQPQHF. CDR3 DNA: TGTGCCAGCAGTGAAACCAGTCAGCCCCAGCATTTT.

Comments on this clone: This CDR3 is also generated by other DNA sequences in the sample. This sequence joins TRBV29-1 and TRBJ1-1; 7 bases are shared with TRBD1. Trimming removed 3 bases from V and 5 bases from J; junction bases left unmatched: 3. This CDR3 is 12 amino acids long. The germline gives CDR1 SQVTM, CDR2 ANQGSEA. Written as DNA, the CDR3 is TGCAGCGTTGACCCAGGGGGGACTGAAGCTTTCTTT. The encoded protein is CSVDPGGTEAFF. The full variable domain, with the rest looked up from reference TRBV29-1 and TRBJ1-1, is SAVISQKPSRDICQRGTSLTIQCQVDSQVTMMFWYRQQPGQSLTLIATANQGSEATYESGFVIDKFPISRPNLTFSTLTVSNMSPEDSSIYLCSVDPGGTEAFFGQGTRLTVV.

V and J are TRBV27 and TRBJ2-5; TRBD2 matches 9 bases. The CDR3 sequence is 17 residues long. After removal of 0 bases from V and 4 bases from J, the junction contained 9 bases not matched to a gene. Germline CDR1 MNHEY, CDR2 SMNVEV (reference sequence). DNA for the CDR3: TGTGCCAGCAGTTTATCGTCTAGCGGGATTTGGGGAGAGACCCAGTACTTC. It is translated as CASSLSSSGIWGETQYF.

V usage is TRBV28 and J usage is TRBJ1-2; 9 nucleotides line up with TRBD1. The CDR3 has 14 residues. V shed 8 bases and J 3 bases; nucleotides not matched to a gene: 7. Germline V gene lookup returns CDR1 MDHEN and CDR2 SYDVKM. The CDR3 is CASSTGGEHYGYTF. In DNA, the CDR3 is TGTGCCAGCTCAACAGGGGGCGAACACTATGGCTACACCTTC.

The chain is built from TRBV7-9 and TRBJ2-7; 9 nucleotides align to TRBD1. After removal of 4 bases from V and 6 bases from J, the junction contained 7 bases not matched to a gene. Germline lookup yields CDR1 SEHNR and CDR2 FQNEAQ (reference sequence). This CDR3 region has 14 residues. Here the CDR3 reads CASSSWDRVGEQYF. In nucleotides, the CDR3 is TGTGCCAGCAGCTCCTGGGACAGGGTCGGCGAGCAGTACTTC.

V is TRBV29-1 and J is TRBJ1-1; 8 bases are shared with TRBD1. The CDR3 has 12 residues. The V and J ends lost 7 bases and 3 bases, in that order; junction bases with no gene match: 4. The germline CDR1 and CDR2 sequences are SQVTM and ANQGSEA. The CDR3 DNA reads TGCAGCGCCAACAGGGGGGACACTGAAGCTTTCTTT. Its protein is CSANRGDTEAFF.

This clone has a single count. V usage is TRBV5-1 and J usage is TRBJ2-7, with D maybe TRBD2 (6 bases). This CDR3 contains 15 residues. V lost 0 bases, J lost 2 bases, and 12 bases lay in between. Germline CDR1 reads SGHRS; CDR2 reads YFSETQ. The chain's CDR3 is CASSLDPGVPYEQYF. The CDR3 DNA follows: TGCGCCAGCAGCTTGGATCCGGGAGTCCCCTACGAGCAGTACTTC.

The chain combines TRBV27 with TRBJ2-1, with 9 bases fitting TRBD1. V trimming: 5 bases; J trimming: 2 bases; junction bases outside the gene matches: 7. CDR3 length: 16 amino acids. Germline V gives CDR1 MNHEY, CDR2 SMNVEV (reference sequence). This CDR3 reads CASSPHRGRPYNEQFF. The CDR3, as DNA: TGTGCCAGCAGTCCGCACAGGGGGCGCCCCTACAATGAGCAGTTCTTC.

V usage is TRBV3-1 (or the pseudogene TRBV3-2) and J usage is TRBJ2-7, with no clear D. V was clipped by 0 bases and J by 1 base, with 13 bases between them. This CDR3 region has 16 residues. Germline V CDR1 and CDR2: LGHDT, YNNKEL (reference sequence). The DNA for the CDR3 is TGTGCCAGCAGCCAAGATTGGGCAGCCTCATCCTACGAGCAGTACTTC. The encoded protein is CASSQDWAASSYEQYF.

The V call is TRBV12-5, the J call TRBJ2-3; no clear D. Trimming stripped 3 bases from V and 0 bases from J, with 10 bases between. The CDR3 contains 15 residues. CDR1 is LGHNT and CDR2 is FRNRAP in the germline V gene. CDR3 in amino acids: CASGFSAASTDTQYF. The CDR3 DNA sequence: TGTGCTAGTGGTTTCTCCGCGGCTAGCACAGATACGCAGTATTTT.

The rearrangement uses TRBV18 and TRBJ1-2; 8 bases fit TRBD1. J lost 2 bases, V lost 4 bases, and 6 bases had no gene match. From germline, CDR1 is KGHSH and CDR2 LQKENI. The CDR3 contains 15 residues. In DNA form, the CDR3 reads TGTGCCAGCTCACTCGGACAGGGACCAAACTATGGCTACACCTTC. Protein: CASSLGQGPNYGYTF. Filled out from reference TRBV18 and TRBJ1-2, the complete variable domain reads NAGVMQNPRHLVRRRGQEARLRCSPMKGHSHVYWYRQLPEEGLKFMVYLQKENIIDESGMPKERFSAEFPKEGPSILRIQQVVRGDSAAYFCASSLGQGPNYGYTFGSGTRLTVV.

This chain joins TRBV24-1 and TRBJ2-5; 10 nucleotides agree with TRBD2. CDR1 is KGHDR and CDR2 is SFDVKD in the germline V gene. The J segment lost 4 bases and the V segment lost 2 bases, leaving 6 bases of the junction unmatched. The length of the CDR3 is 16 residues. The CDR3 DNA reads as TGTGCCACCAGTGATTATAAAGCGGGAGGGGTAGAGACCCAGTACTTC. Amino acid sequence: CATSDYKAGGVETQYF.

This chain uses TRBV5-4 with TRBJ1-4; 7 positions match TRBD1. V was clipped by 6 bases and J by 8 bases; unmatched bases: 7. The CDR3 is 13 amino acids. In germline, CDR1 is SGHNT, CDR2 YYREEE (reference sequence). The CDR3: CASTRQGGEKLFF. In DNA, the CDR3 is TGTGCCAGCACCCGGCAGGGGGGAGAAAAACTGTTTTTT. Looking up the rest from reference TRBV5-4 and TRBJ1-4 gives the full variable domain: ETGVTQSPTHLIKTRGQQVTLRCSSQSGHNTVSWYQQALGQGPQFIFQYYREEENGRGNFPPRFSGLQFPNYSSELNVNALELDDSALYLCASTRQGGEKLFFGSGTQLSVL.

V usage is TRBV6-5 and J usage is TRBJ1-3, with D possibly matching TRBD1 (5 bases). Germline loops: CDR1 MNHEY, CDR2 SVGAGI. The CDR3 consists of 14 residues. Trimming stripped 7 bases from V and 4 bases from J, with 14 bases between. The CDR3 coding sequence is TGTGCCAGCACCCCAAGGACACCCGGAAACACCATATATTTT. The encoded protein is CASTPRTPGNTIYF.

The chain combines TRBV2 with TRBJ2-3, with D possibly being TRBD2 (6 bases). This CDR3 comprises 16 residues. Germline-derived CDR1 and CDR2 are SNHLY and FYNNEI. With 7 bases removed from V and 2 bases from J, the gap between germline ends came to 19 bases. The CDR3 loop is CASIPVGAGFTDTQYF. The CDR3 region has the DNA TGTGCCAGCATCCCCGTTGGGGCGGGATTCACAGATACGCAGTATTTT.

This clone was recorded only once. This chain joins TRBV6-5 and TRBJ1-2, with D possibly matching TRBD1 (6 bases). The germline V gene has CDR1 MNHEY and CDR2 SVGAGI. Trimming removed 2 bases from V and 3 bases from J, with 16 bases in between. The CDR3 length is 16 residues. The CDR3: CASSYNRDTTHYGYTF. CDR3 DNA: TGTGCCAGCAGTTACAACCGGGACACGACCCACTATGGCTACACCTTC.

A note on this clone: Mismatch with germline at one junction end may stem from a read error. This rearrangement joins TRBV18 to TRBJ2-7; 7 bases agree with TRBD1. This CDR3 is built from 14 residues. CDR1 and CDR2 from the germline V gene are KGHSH and LQKENI. Written as DNA, the CDR3 is TGTGCCAGCTCGCCACTTACAGGGGTTCAAGAGCAGTACTTC. The encoded protein is CASSPLTGVQEQYF.